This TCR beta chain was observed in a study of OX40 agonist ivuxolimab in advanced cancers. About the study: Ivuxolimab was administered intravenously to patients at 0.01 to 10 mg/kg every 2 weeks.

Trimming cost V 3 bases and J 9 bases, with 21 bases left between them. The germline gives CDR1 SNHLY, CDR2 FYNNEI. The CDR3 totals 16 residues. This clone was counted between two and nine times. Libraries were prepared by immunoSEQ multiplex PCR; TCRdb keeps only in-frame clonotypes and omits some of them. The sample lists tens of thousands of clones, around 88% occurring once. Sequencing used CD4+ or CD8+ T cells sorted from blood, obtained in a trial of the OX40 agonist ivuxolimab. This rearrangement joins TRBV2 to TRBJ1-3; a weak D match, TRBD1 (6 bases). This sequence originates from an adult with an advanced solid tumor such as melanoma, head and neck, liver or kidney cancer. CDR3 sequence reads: CASSERRPATGITIYF. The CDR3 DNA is TGTGCCAGCAGTGAGCGAAGACCAGCAACAGGGATCACCATATATTTT. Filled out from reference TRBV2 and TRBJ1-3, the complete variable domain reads EPEVTQTPSHQVTQMGQEVILRCVPISNHLYFYWYRQILGQKVEFLVSFYNNEISEKSEIFDDQFSVERPDGSNFTLKIRSTKLEDSAMYFCASSERRPATGITIYFGEGSWLTVV.